This T cell receptor (beta chain) was obtained from a study of blood T cell repertoires in COVID-19. Data came from immunoSEQ multiplex PCR; TCRdb stores just in-frame clones and leaves some out. The data show 250,000 or so clones, with 70% to 90% seen just once and under 4% held by the top ten. The CDR3 is 16 amino acids. Germline CDR1 PRHDT, CDR2 FYEKMQ (reference sequence). The ends lost 6 bases at V and 5 bases at J; junction bases unmatched: 8. This clonotype was obtained from a young man with active or convalescent COVID-19. Specimen: peripheral blood. The chain uses TRBV13 and TRBJ2-3; 13 bases are shared with TRBD2. The CDR3 spells CASSFRLAGGEDTQYF. The DNA of the CDR3 is TGTGCCAGCAGTTTTCGACTAGCGGGAGGAGAAGATACGCAGTATTTT.